This T cell receptor beta chain was captured in a study of cytomegalovirus exposure and HLA in healthy donors. With respect to this clone: Antigen unknown.

Donors came from a validation cohort of 95 to 150 subjects, distinct from the first 666-subject cohort. Study-level points and caveats: In the roughly 130 validation repertoires, a later analysis found that first-cohort TCR clusters tended to co-occur. Cytomegalovirus association was assigned to some 160 TCR beta chains. Reports indicated that the classifier achieved high specificity and sensitivity in diagnosing cytomegalovirus status.

Germline-derived CDR1 and CDR2 are SGHRS and YFSETQ. Trimming shortened V by 1 base and J by 0 bases, and 4 bases separated the two germline ends. This CDR3 has 13 residues. Assay: immunoSEQ multiplex PCR; the TCRdb copy retains only in-frame clones and omits some. Found here are 300,000 to 350,000 clones, roughly 90% of them singletons; the top ten hold approximately 0.95%. The material sequenced was PBMCs. The chain employs TRBV5-1 and TRBJ1-2; D gene unclear. The TCR originated in a man aged 30 to 39 in good health and CMV-seronegative. The CDR3 DNA reads as TGCGCCAGCAGCTTGTATCCTAACTATGGCTACACCTTC. It encodes CASSLYPNYGYTF. Drawing the rest from reference TRBV5-1 and TRBJ1-2, the complete variable domain is KAGVTQTPRYLIKTRGQQVTLSCSPISGHRSVSWYQQTPGQGLQFLFEYFSETQRNKGNFPGRFSGRQFSNSRSEMNVSTLELGDSALYLCASSLYPNYGYTFGSGTRLTVV.